This entry lists 31 T cell receptor beta chains sequenced from one sample in a study of post-analysis software for immune sequencing data. Findings and caveats of the study: Controls showed lower frequencies than patients for five or six TRBV segments, and TRBV5-6, TRBV5-1 and TRBV20-1 were among these.

Their specific antigens are unknown. The authors incorporated unique molecular identifiers into the TCR beta cDNA libraries. One entry per CDR3 protein results from TCRdb running MiXCR on the PCR reads. The sample contains some 260,000 distinct CDR3 sequences, 35% to 40% of which appear only once. Sequenced material: blood. These receptors were obtained from a girl under 18 with multiple sclerosis.

This clonotype was seen repeatedly, ten times or more. This rearrangement joins TRBV20-1 to TRBJ2-1; no clear D gene. Germline CDR1 and CDR2: DFQATT and SNEGSKA (reference sequence). This CDR3 is 10 amino acids long. Trimming took 4 bases from V and 8 from J, leaving 6 bases between them. The CDR3 is CSATNHEQFF. The CDR3 nucleotides read TGCAGTGCTACTAACCATGAGCAGTTCTTC.

This clonotype was detected ten times or more. The genes are TRBV7-8 and TRBJ1-1; D unresolved. V was trimmed by 4 bases and J by 0 bases, leaving 21 bases between them. The CDR3 runs 18 residues. Per the germline V gene, CDR1 is SGHVS and CDR2 is FQNEAQ. CDR3 in amino acids: CASSSADPGRLMNTEAFF. The CDR3 DNA is TGTGCCAGCAGCTCGGCCGACCCCGGGCGCTTGATGAACACTGAAGCTTTCTTT.

This clonotype showed up many times. This chain joins TRBV20-1 and TRBJ2-5; 10 nucleotides line up with TRBD2. Germline assignment: CDR1 DFQATT and CDR2 SNEGSKA (reference sequence). The CDR3 is 15 residues long. V gave up 5 bases and J gave up 6 bases; unmatched junction bases: 12. CDR3 region: CSARPSGGAQKTQYF. For the CDR3, the DNA is TGCAGTGCTCGCCCTAGCGGGGGAGCACAAAAGACCCAGTACTTC.

The table lists this clonotype with a few counts. The V and J genes are TRBV6-5 and TRBJ2-1; TRBD1 might be the D (6 bases). Trimming removed 8 bases at V and 5 bases at J, with 13 bases between. CDR3 size: 13 residues. Germline V gene lookup returns CDR1 MNHEY and CDR2 SVGAGI. The CDR3 sequence is CASAWDTDNEQFF. As DNA, the CDR3 is TGTGCCAGCGCGTGGGACACCGACAATGAGCAGTTCTTC.

Turning to this clonotype: This may stem from a read error, because a much larger clone lies one nucleotide away. The chain joins TRBV11-2 to TRBJ2-1; 10 positions match TRBD2. CDR3 length: 15 residues. Germline V gene data show CDR1 as SGHAT and CDR2 as FQNNGV. DNA of the CDR3: TGTGCCAGCAGCTGGGGACTAGCGATTTACAATAAGCAGTTCTTC. Protein product: CASSWGLAIYNKQFF.

The chain uses TRBV3-1 and TRBJ1-6, with unresolved D. V gave up 2 bases and J gave up 7 bases, with 9 bases separating them. The length of the CDR3 is 14 residues. The V gene's germline CDR1 is LGHDT and CDR2 YNNKEL (reference sequence). CDR3 nucleotide sequence: TGTGCCAGCAGCCAAAGATACGAAAATTCACCCCTCCACTTT. It specifies CASSQRYENSPLHF.

The sample holds many counts of this clonotype. The chain combines TRBV7-9 with TRBJ2-1; 8 bases agree with TRBD2. CDR1 is SEHNR and CDR2 is FQNEAQ in the germline V gene (reference sequence). CDR3 length: 15 amino acids. The ends lost 5 bases at V and 8 bases at J; junction bases unmatched: 11. CDR3: CASSQGQAGGDEQFF. CDR3 sequence (DNA): TGTGCCAGCAGCCAGGGGCAGGCCGGGGGGGATGAGCAGTTCTTC.

A remark on this clonotype: One base away lies a much larger clone, so this may be a sequencing read error. This chain links TRBV28 with TRBJ2-5; the D call may be TRBD1 or TRBD2 (7 bases each). Deletions cut 5 bases from V and 4 bases from J, with 14 bases between. CDR1 is MDHEN and CDR2 is SYDVKM in the germline V gene. The CDR3 runs 14 residues. CDR3 bases: TGTGCCAGCAGTGTCAGGGGGGGACGAGAGACCCAGTACTTC. It yields the protein CASSVRGGRETQYF.

The rearrangement joins TRBV29-1 to TRBJ1-2, with no clear D. V lost 4 bases and J lost 8, with 17 bases in between. Germline V gene sequence: CDR1 SQVTM, CDR2 ANQGSEA. The CDR3 loop spans 13 amino acids. Here the CDR3 DNA reads TGCAGCGTTGTCAAGGGAGGCTTCGAAGGCTACACCTTC. Protein sequence: CSVVKGGFEGYTF.

A word on this clonotype: This may be a read error: a much more frequent sequence differs by one nucleotide. In this CDR3 the conserved last residue, phenylalanine or tryptophan, is missing, so a read error is likely. This chain links TRBV20-1 with TRBJ2-3; TRBD2 matches at 8 bases. Looked up from germline, CDR1 is DFQATT and CDR2 is SNEGSKA (reference sequence). The CDR3 contains 15 residues. Unmatched junction bases numbered 13, after V lost 8 bases and J lost 3 bases. CDR3 sequence: CSYEIASGRTDTQYV. The CDR3, as DNA: TGCAGTTACGAGATAGCCAGCGGGAGAACAGATACGCAGTATGTT.

This clonotype was observed at least ten times. The rearrangement joins TRBV27 to TRBJ1-2; perhaps TRBD1 as D (5 bases). Trimming left V 5 bases short and J 5 bases short, with 21 bases between. This CDR3 is built from 16 residues. Germline V gives CDR1 MNHEY, CDR2 SMNVEV (reference sequence). The CDR3 region has the DNA TGTGCCAGCAGTCCTGGTCCGATGGAGCGACAGTATGGCTACACCTTC. Translation: CASSPGPMERQYGYTF.

The genes are TRBV4-2 and TRBJ2-3, with 12 bases lining up with TRBD2. The germline gives CDR1 LGHNA, CDR2 YNFKEQ. J gave up 1 base and V 4 bases, and 9 bases lay outside the gene matches. There are 18 residues in the CDR3. The DNA for the CDR3 is TGTGCCAGCAGCCCTTCGACTAGCGGGAGCTCGCGCACAGATACGCAGTATTTT. Amino acid sequence: CASSPSTSGSSRTDTQYF.

About this clonotype itself: This sequence may be a read error, since a much larger clone differs from it by one base. The chain joins TRBV20-1 to TRBJ2-1; tentative D call: TRBD2 (6 bases). Germline CDR1 DFQATT, CDR2 SNEGSKA (reference sequence). This CDR3 contains 14 residues. The CDR3 is CSTRGERAAYEQFF. The CDR3 DNA is TGCAGTACTAGAGGCGAGCGGGCAGCCTATGAGCAGTTCTTC.

The chain couples TRBV5-6 to TRBJ1-1, with a possible D match to TRBD1 (5 bases). Germline CDR1 and CDR2: SGHDT and YYEEEE. This CDR3 has 16 residues. Trimming took 0 bases from V and 0 from J, leaving 12 bases between them. CDR3 in DNA: TGTGCCAGCAGCTTGGCTCGGCGCAGGGTGAACACTGAAGCTTTCTTT. This sequence encodes CASSLARRRVNTEAFF.

This clonotype was counted ten times or more. The V and J genes are TRBV29-1 and TRBJ2-3; no definite D call. This CDR3 is built from 13 residues. With 6 bases removed from V and 2 bases from J, the gap between germline ends came to 12 bases. The V gene's germline CDR1 is SQVTM and CDR2 ANQGSEA. DNA of the CDR3: TGCAGCGTCGCTCAGGATAACACAGATACGCAGTATTTT. Encoded protein: CSVAQDNTDTQYF.

V usage is TRBV5-1 and J usage is TRBJ1-2; D gene ambiguous. The CDR3 runs 15 residues. V was trimmed by 4 bases and J by 4 bases, leaving 17 bases between them. Germline V CDR1 and CDR2: SGHRS, YFSETQ. The CDR3 coding sequence is TGCGCCAGCAGCGTGGACCCGGCCAGCTCCTATGGCTACACCTTC. The encoded protein is CASSVDPASSYGYTF.

About this clonotype itself: A single base separates this from a much larger clone, so it may be a read error. The chain is built from TRBV12-3 or TRBV12-4 and TRBJ1-1, with D maybe TRBD1 (6 bases). The V and J ends lost 6 bases and 4 bases respectively, with 15 bases between them. The CDR3 totals 14 residues. CDR3 residues: CASRPRGAGTEAFF. DNA of the CDR3: TGTGCCAGCAGGCCGCGGGGGGCCGGCACTGAAGCTTTCTTT.

The sample holds many counts of this clonotype. The chain is built from TRBV12-3 or TRBV12-4 and TRBJ2-1, with 9 bases that match TRBD2. Losses at the gene ends were 5 bases for V and 2 bases for J; bases not matched to a gene: 7. The length of the CDR3 is 16 residues. In DNA form, the CDR3 reads TGTGCCAGCAGTCCTCCTAGCGGGATGACCTACAATGAGCAGTTCTTC. Its protein product is CASSPPSGMTYNEQFF.

The table lists this clonotype with many counts. The V call is TRBV20-1, the J call TRBJ1-5; D is undetermined. V lost 0 bases and J 4 bases, leaving 13 bases between the germline ends. Germline CDR1 reads DFQATT; CDR2 reads SNEGSKA (reference sequence). There are 15 residues in the CDR3. CDR3 sequence: CSARDGERWNQPQHF. The CDR3 DNA reads TGCAGTGCTAGAGATGGGGAACGTTGGAATCAGCCCCAGCATTTT.

This chain uses TRBV13 with TRBJ2-1, with a possible D match to TRBD2 (5 bases). The germline V gene encodes CDR1 PRHDT and CDR2 FYEKMQ (reference sequence). V lost 5 bases and J lost 4, with 12 bases in between. This CDR3 contains 14 residues. In nucleotides, the CDR3 is TGTGCCAGCAGCCCCCGGGATAGGTACAATGAGCAGTTCTTC. Translated: CASSPRDRYNEQFF.

As regards this clonotype: A much larger clone differs by one base, so this may be a read error. The V and J genes are TRBV29-1 and TRBJ2-3; 7 bases are a match to TRBD2. The CDR3 extends over 13 amino acids. Looked up from germline, CDR1 is SQVTM and CDR2 is ANQGSEA. J lost 5 bases, V lost 5 bases, and 7 bases had no gene match. The CDR3 sequence: CSVNAGREDTQYF. DNA of the CDR3: TGCAGCGTTAATGCGGGGAGGGAAGATACGCAGTATTTT.

This clonotype has more than one count but fewer than ten. The J gene is TRBJ1-1, the V gene TRBV9, with D uncertain. Germline assignment: CDR1 SGDLS and CDR2 YYNGEE. Deletions cut 3 bases from V and 4 bases from J, with 10 bases between. The CDR3 totals 13 residues. This CDR3 reads CASSAQVLTEAFF. CDR3 DNA: TGTGCCAGCAGCGCTCAGGTCCTCACTGAAGCTTTCTTT.

This clonotype was seen a handful of times. The chain is built from TRBV7-9 and TRBJ1-1, with unresolved D. The CDR3 covers 12 residues. Germline V gives CDR1 SEHNR, CDR2 FQNEAQ (reference sequence). V lost 5 bases to trimming and J lost 4 bases, with 8 bases between them. As DNA, the CDR3 is TGTGCCAGCAGCCGGTTTCTCACTGAAGCTTTCTTT. Amino acids: CASSRFLTEAFF.

Many counts were recorded for this clonotype. The V call is TRBV25-1, the J call TRBJ2-2; D remains ambiguous. Between the trimmed V and J ends, which lost 6 bases and 3 bases, there was a span of 5 bases. Per the germline V gene, CDR1 is MGHDK and CDR2 is SYGVNS. The CDR3 has 12 residues. CDR3 coding DNA: TGTGCCAGCAGGCGAGACACCGGGGAGCTGTTTTTT. This translates into CASRRDTGELFF.

This clonotype was counted at least ten times. J is TRBJ1-2 and V is TRBV7-2, with 10 bases matching TRBD1. V shed 5 bases and J 8 bases; nucleotides not matched to a gene: 5. The CDR3 consists of 13 residues. In germline, CDR1 is SGHTA, CDR2 FQGNSA. The CDR3, as DNA: TGTGCCAGCAGCCCAAGGACAGGGGGAGGCTACACCTTC. Residues: CASSPRTGGGYTF. Full variable domain (missing parts from reference TRBV7-2 and TRBJ1-2): GAGVSQSPSNKVTEKGKDVELRCDPISGHTALYWYRQSLGQGLEFLIYFQGNSAPDKSGLPSDRFSAERTGGSVSTLTIQRTQQEDSAVYLCASSPRTGGGYTFGSGTRLTVV.

The table lists this clonotype with many counts. The rearrangement uses TRBV7-2 and TRBJ2-3; 8 nucleotides line up with TRBD2. V lost 4 bases and J lost 3; bases outside the gene matches: 9. The CDR3 sequence is 16 residues long. Per the germline V gene, CDR1 is SGHTA and CDR2 is FQGNSA. Here the CDR3 reads CASSSQEGLETDTQYF. The CDR3 bases are TGTGCCAGCAGCTCCCAAGAGGGACTAGAGACAGATACGCAGTATTTT.

The chain employs TRBV6-6 and TRBJ2-1, with 9 bases lining up with TRBD2. The CDR3 totals 18 residues. J was trimmed by 9 bases and V by 3 bases; bases with no gene match: 18. CDR1 is MNHNY and CDR2 is SVGAGI in the germline V gene (reference sequence). CDR3 sequence (DNA): TGTGCCAGCAGTTATCACTTATCGATAGCGGGAGACCCGCCTGAGCAGTTCTTC. As protein: CASSYHLSIAGDPPEQFF.

The chain uses TRBV4-1 and TRBJ2-5; 7 nucleotides match TRBD1. Germline V gene sequence: CDR1 MGHRA, CDR2 YSYEKL. This CDR3 comprises 15 residues. The trim removed 0 bases at V and 10 bases at J, leaving 11 bases unmatched. In nucleotides, the CDR3 is TGCGCCAGCAGCCAAGATCCCGGGACAGCCAGGGACCAGTACTTC. Translated: CASSQDPGTARDQYF.

This clonotype was counted ten times or more. The chain joins TRBV5-1 to TRBJ1-6, with 7 nucleotides matching TRBD1. The V gene's germline CDR1 is SGHRS and CDR2 YFSETQ. This CDR3 contains 16 residues. The junction had 7 bases not matched to a gene; V was cut back by 0 bases and J by 7 bases. DNA of the CDR3: TGCGCCAGCAGCTTGGCCGCGGACAGGTCAAATTCACCCCTCCACTTT. Protein product: CASSLAADRSNSPLHF.

This clonotype has only a few counts. The chain is built from TRBV7-9 and TRBJ1-1; a weak D match, TRBD1 (6 bases). CDR3 length equals 11 residues. V was clipped by 8 bases and J by 4 bases, with 8 bases between them. Germline lookup yields CDR1 SEHNR and CDR2 FQNEAQ (reference sequence). The CDR3: CASLGGTEAFF. In nucleotides, the CDR3 is TGTGCCAGCCTAGGGGGCACTGAAGCTTTCTTT.

Relative to its sample, this clonotype is medium-sized (0.01 to 0.1%). The J gene is TRBJ2-3, the V gene TRBV7-3; D remains ambiguous. CDR3 length: 14 amino acids. Germline CDR1 reads SGHTA; CDR2 reads FQGTGA. V was cut by 1 base and J by 2 bases, with 7 bases left in between. As DNA, the CDR3 is TGTGCCAGCAGCTTAATCGGGCCCACAGATACGCAGTATTTT. As protein: CASSLIGPTDTQYF.